Following are 10 T cell receptor beta chains from one sample sequenced in a study of cytomegalovirus exposure and HLA in healthy donors. PCR used 60 Vbeta primers and 13 Jbeta primers. The data were produced by immunoSEQ multiplex PCR, yet TCRdb's version contains in-frame clones alone and is incomplete. The sample consists of some 99,000 clones, approximately 73% of them appearing once. Input material: PBMCs. These receptors were taken from a man between 35 and 55 years old in good health and CMV-seronegative.

This clone was counted only a few times. The chain employs TRBV6-1 and TRBJ2-2; D may be TRBD1 (6 bases). Trimming cost V 9 bases and J 4 bases, with 12 bases left between them. Looked up from germline, CDR1 is MNHNS and CDR2 is SASEGT. The CDR3 totals 13 residues. CDR3 DNA: TGTGCCAGTAGACAGGACTTCACCGGGGAGCTGTTTTTT. It yields the protein CASRQDFTGELFF.

Only a few counts were recorded for this clone. The rearrangement joins TRBV6-5 to TRBJ1-1, with a possible D match to TRBD1 (6 bases). The CDR3 is 15 residues long. The V end was cut by 4 bases, the J end by 4 bases, with 16 bases between. Germline lookup yields CDR1 MNHEY and CDR2 SVGAGI. This CDR3 is CASSSGQPGGTEAFF. The CDR3 DNA is TGTGCCAGCAGTTCCGGACAGCCGGGAGGCACTGAAGCTTTCTTT.

This sequence joins TRBV6-1 and TRBJ2-7, with 9 bases identical to TRBD2. Germline assignment: CDR1 MNHNS and CDR2 SASEGT. Losses at the gene ends were 0 bases for V and 0 bases for J; bases not matched to a gene: 0. This CDR3 spans 15 amino acids. The CDR3 is CASSEALAGSYEQYF. Written as DNA, the CDR3 is TGTGCCAGCAGTGAAGCACTAGCGGGCTCCTACGAGCAGTACTTC.

Note on this clone: An end of the junction differs from the germline gene, which may be a read error. DNA of the CDR3: TGCAGCGTTGAAGCCCCTGACAGGGCCTTAAACTATGGCTACCCCTTC. It specifies CSVEAPDRALNYGYPF. V and J are TRBV29-1 and TRBJ1-2; 7 bases line up with TRBD1. Germline lookup yields CDR1 SQVTM and CDR2 ANQGSEA. The CDR3 sequence is 16 residues long.

J is TRBJ2-4 and V is TRBV5-6; TRBD1 matches 11 bases. The CDR3 has 18 amino acids. Germline CDR1 reads SGHDT; CDR2 reads YYEEEE. Losses at the gene ends were 5 bases for V and 0 bases for J; bases not matched to a gene: 10. As DNA, the CDR3 is TGTGCCAGCAGTATAGTGGCGGGACAGGGGGTAGCCAAAAACATTCAGTACTTC. Amino acid sequence: CASSIVAGQGVAKNIQYF. Looking up the rest from reference TRBV5-6 and TRBJ2-4 gives the full variable domain: DAGVTQSPTHLIKTRGQQVTLRCSPKSGHDTVSWYQQALGQGPQFIFQYYEEEERQRGNFPDRFSGHQFPNYSSELNVNALLLGDSALYLCASSIVAGQGVAKNIQYFGAGTRLSVL.

This chain connects TRBV27 to TRBJ1-1, with D possibly matching TRBD1 (5 bases). V was clipped by 2 bases and J by 5 bases, with 24 bases between them. CDR3 length: 18 residues. Germline V CDR1 and CDR2: MNHEY, SMNVEV (reference sequence). The CDR3 loop reads CASSLGAGKSPPGTEAFF. Here the CDR3 DNA reads TGTGCCAGCAGTTTAGGGGCAGGGAAAAGCCCACCTGGTACTGAAGCTTTCTTT.

The rearrangement joins TRBV7-2 to TRBJ2-7; D gene ambiguous. Germline loops: CDR1 SGHTA, CDR2 FQGNSA. There are 11 residues in the CDR3. V lost 4 bases and J 8 bases, leaving 9 bases between the germline ends. CDR3 sequence (DNA): TGTGCCAGCAGCTCTCAGTTCCAGCAGTACTTC. Encoded protein: CASSSQFQQYF.

This chain links TRBV9 with TRBJ2-2; possibly TRBD2 for D (7 bases). V gave up 0 bases and J gave up 6 bases, with 12 bases separating them. The germline V gene has CDR1 SGDLS and CDR2 YYNGEE. The CDR3 is 15 residues long. The CDR3 bases are TGTGCCAGCAGCGTAGAAGGGGGGGTCCCCGGGGAGCTGTTTTTT. Protein: CASSVEGGVPGELFF.

This rearrangement joins TRBV9 to TRBJ2-7; 9 nucleotides match TRBD1. Trimming took 2 bases from V and 5 from J; bases not matched to a gene: 5. Germline assignment: CDR1 SGDLS and CDR2 YYNGEE. The CDR3 extends over 14 amino acids. CDR3 residues: CASSVRTGDHEQYF. The CDR3 DNA sequence: TGTGCCAGCAGCGTTCGGACAGGGGACCACGAGCAGTACTTC.

The genes are TRBV27 and TRBJ1-6, with TRBD1 matching over 8 bases. V lost 3 bases to trimming and J lost 8 bases; unmatched junction nucleotides: 9. The CDR3 sequence is 16 residues long. The V gene's germline CDR1 is MNHEY and CDR2 SMNVEV (reference sequence). The CDR3 DNA reads TGTGCCAGCAGTTTCGGCCCCCGACAGGGGTATTCACCCCTCCACTTT. It codes for CASSFGPRQGYSPLHF.